Listed below are T cell receptor beta chains from one sample, sequenced in a study of blood T cell repertoires in COVID-19. Some clones are missing from TCRdb's copy, which holds only in-frame ones; the method was immunoSEQ multiplex PCR. The repertoire holds about 200,000 clones, with roughly 83% as singletons. The sequencing sample was made of peripheral blood. These receptors all come from a man aged 35-49 years with acute or convalescent COVID-19. CDR3s include the opening cysteine and the closing phenylalanine or tryptophan. Fields, in order: CDR3 protein, CDR3 DNA, clone size, D gene, V gene, J gene. The D gene is left open where the match is weak. Only part of the rows carry a size: once, few, many, or a class if the clone is expanded.

CDR3aa: CASSPAGPNNSPLHF
CDR3nt: TGTGCCAGCAGTCCAGCGGGACCCAATAATTCACCCCTCCACTTT
abundance: .
d_gene: .
v_gene: TRBV2
j_gene: TRBJ1-6

CDR3aa: CATSVQGQFF
CDR3nt: TGTGCCACCAGTGTTCAGGGGCAGTTCTTC
abundance: once
d_gene: .
v_gene: TRBV24-1
j_gene: TRBJ2-1

CDR3aa: CASSFSTDDYEQYF
CDR3nt: TGTGCCAGCAGCTTCTCGACAGATGACTACGAGCAGTACTTC
abundance: .
d_gene: .
v_gene: TRBV11-3
j_gene: TRBJ2-7

CDR3aa: CASSRAGTGTGELFF
CDR3nt: TGTGCCAGTAGTCGGGCCGGGACAGGGACCGGGGAGCTGTTTTTT
abundance: once
d_gene: TRBD1
v_gene: TRBV19
j_gene: TRBJ2-2

CDR3aa: CASRSAGDTSGGEQFF
CDR3nt: TGTGCCAGCAGGTCGGCAGGGGACACCTCTGGGGGTGAGCAGTTCTTC
abundance: .
d_gene: .
v_gene: TRBV4-2
j_gene: TRBJ2-1

CDR3aa: CASSHGGREETQYF
CDR3nt: TGTGCCAGCAGCCATGGGGGGCGGGAGGAGACCCAGTACTTC
abundance: .
d_gene: .
v_gene: TRBV7-8
j_gene: TRBJ2-5

CDR3aa: CASSQAGTSGRVFADTQYF
CDR3nt: TGTGCCAGCAGCCAAGCCGGGACTAGCGGGAGGGTATTCGCAGATACGCAGTATTTT
abundance: .
d_gene: TRBD2
v_gene: TRBV4-2
j_gene: TRBJ2-3

CDR3aa: CASSFSPQGRRAEAFF
CDR3nt: TGCGCCAGCAGCTTCTCTCCTCAGGGAAGAAGGGCTGAAGCTTTCTTT
abundance: .
d_gene: .
v_gene: TRBV5-1
j_gene: TRBJ1-1

CDR3aa: CASSIQDSGYSPLHF
CDR3nt: TGTGCCAGTAGTATCCAGGACAGCGGTTATTCACCCCTCCACTTT
abundance: .
d_gene: .
v_gene: TRBV19
j_gene: TRBJ1-6

CDR3aa: CASSITGQTGYTF
CDR3nt: TGTGCCAGTAGTATAACGGGACAGACGGGCTACACCTTC
abundance: .
d_gene: TRBD1
v_gene: TRBV19
j_gene: TRBJ1-2

CDR3aa: CASSLFRGNEQFF
CDR3nt: TGTGCCAGCAGCTTATTCAGGGGCAATGAGCAGTTCTTC
abundance: .
d_gene: .
v_gene: TRBV7-3
j_gene: TRBJ2-1

CDR3aa: CASSHSASGRYQETQYF
CDR3nt: TGTGCCAGCAGCCATTCAGCTAGCGGGAGGTACCAAGAGACCCAGTACTTC
abundance: .
d_gene: TRBD2
v_gene: TRBV3-1/TRBV3-2
j_gene: TRBJ2-5

CDR3aa: CASSAGQGLGGNTIYF
CDR3nt: TGTGCCAGCAGCGCGGGACAGGGACTCGGTGGAAACACCATATATTTT
abundance: .
d_gene: TRBD1
v_gene: TRBV7-9
j_gene: TRBJ1-3

CDR3aa: CASSQVGSYEQYF
CDR3nt: TGTGCCAGCAGCCAAGTCGGGTCCTACGAGCAGTACTTC
abundance: .
d_gene: .
v_gene: TRBV3-1/TRBV3-2
j_gene: TRBJ2-7

CDR3aa: CASSSSPWTGGLTLNTEAFF
CDR3nt: TGTGCCAGCAGCTCCTCTCCTTGGACAGGGGGCCTAACTCTGAACACTGAAGCTTTCTTT
abundance: .
d_gene: TRBD1
v_gene: TRBV6-2/TRBV6-3
j_gene: TRBJ1-1

CDR3aa: CASSQNTAVRTEAFF
CDR3nt: TGCGCCAGCAGCCAAAACACCGCGGTGAGGACTGAAGCTTTCTTT
abundance: .
d_gene: .
v_gene: TRBV4-1
j_gene: TRBJ1-1

CDR3aa: CASCRTATNEKLFF
CDR3nt: TGTGCCAGCTGCCGGACTGCAACTAATGAAAAACTGTTTTTT
abundance: .
d_gene: .
v_gene: TRBV2
j_gene: TRBJ1-4

CDR3aa: CASSLGLADNEQFF
CDR3nt: TGTGCCAGCAGCTTAGGCCTAGCGGACAATGAGCAGTTCTTC
abundance: .
d_gene: TRBD2
v_gene: TRBV7-9
j_gene: TRBJ2-1

CDR3aa: CASGLPGQGFNEQFF
CDR3nt: TGTGCTAGTGGTCTGCCGGGACAGGGCTTCAATGAGCAGTTCTTC
abundance: once
d_gene: TRBD1
v_gene: TRBV12-5
j_gene: TRBJ2-1

CDR3aa: CASSSPGQENEKLFF
CDR3nt: TGTGCCAGCAGTTCACCGGGACAGGAGAATGAAAAACTGTTTTTT
abundance: .
d_gene: TRBD1
v_gene: TRBV27
j_gene: TRBJ1-4

CDR3aa: CASRKRQNSPLHF
CDR3nt: TGTGCCAGCAGAAAAAGACAGAATTCACCCCTCCACTTT
abundance: .
d_gene: .
v_gene: TRBV6-5
j_gene: TRBJ1-6

CDR3aa: CASSVNSQGIGTEAFF
CDR3nt: TGTGCCAGCAGCGTAAATTCTCAGGGAATCGGCACTGAAGCTTTCTTT
abundance: .
d_gene: .
v_gene: TRBV9
j_gene: TRBJ1-1

CDR3aa: CASSAGDSHEQYF
CDR3nt: TGTGCCAGCAGCGCGGGAGACAGCCACGAGCAGTACTTC
abundance: .
d_gene: TRBD2
v_gene: TRBV7-3
j_gene: TRBJ2-7

CDR3aa: CASRAGGQETQYF
CDR3nt: TGTGCCAGCCGGGCGGGAGGCCAAGAGACCCAGTACTTC
abundance: .
d_gene: TRBD2
v_gene: TRBV2
j_gene: TRBJ2-5

CDR3aa: CASSTRVGQGIDTQYF
CDR3nt: TGTGCCAGCAGCACTAGAGTGGGACAGGGAATAGATACGCAGTATTTT
abundance: .
d_gene: TRBD1
v_gene: TRBV7-2
j_gene: TRBJ2-3

CDR3aa: CTSSHPTSGVSTDTQYF
CDR3nt: TGCACCAGCAGCCACCCGACTAGCGGAGTTAGCACAGATACGCAGTATTTT
abundance: .
d_gene: .
v_gene: TRBV1
j_gene: TRBJ2-3

CDR3aa: CSVALWTKNTEAFF
CDR3nt: TGCAGCGTTGCTCTTTGGACAAAGAACACTGAAGCTTTCTTT
abundance: once
d_gene: .
v_gene: TRBV29-1
j_gene: TRBJ1-1

CDR3aa: CASNSWQGIKAGELFF
CDR3nt: TGTGCCAGTAATAGTTGGCAGGGGATTAAGGCCGGGGAGCTGTTTTTT
abundance: .
d_gene: .
v_gene: TRBV19
j_gene: TRBJ2-2

CDR3aa: CASSDDGATNEKLFF
CDR3nt: TGTGCCAGCAGCGACGACGGAGCAACTAATGAAAAACTGTTTTTT
abundance: .
d_gene: .
v_gene: TRBV7-2
j_gene: TRBJ1-4

CDR3aa: CASSPPGLSYGYTF
CDR3nt: TGTGCCAGCTCACCTCCGGGACTCTCCTATGGCTACACCTTC
abundance: .
d_gene: .
v_gene: TRBV18
j_gene: TRBJ1-2

CDR3aa: CASSVPKTSASDEQYF
CDR3nt: TGTGCCAGCAGTGTTCCCAAGACTAGCGCGTCGGACGAGCAGTACTTC
abundance: .
d_gene: TRBD2
v_gene: TRBV27
j_gene: TRBJ2-7

CDR3aa: CASSQPDRENSPLHF
CDR3nt: TGCGCCAGCAGCCAACCGGACAGGGAAAATTCACCCCTCCACTTT
abundance: .
d_gene: TRBD1
v_gene: TRBV4-1
j_gene: TRBJ1-6

CDR3aa: CASSPGLTSGANVLTF
CDR3nt: TGTGCCAGTAGTCCGGGACTGACCTCTGGGGCCAACGTCCTGACTTTC
abundance: few
d_gene: .
v_gene: TRBV19
j_gene: TRBJ2-6

CDR3aa: CSVEGAKPGQAYNEQFF
CDR3nt: TGCAGCGTTGAAGGGGCTAAGCCGGGACAGGCCTACAATGAGCAGTTCTTC
abundance: .
d_gene: TRBD1
v_gene: TRBV29-1
j_gene: TRBJ2-1

CDR3aa: CASSYSGRGESSGANVLTF
CDR3nt: TGTGCCAGCAGTTATTCGGGGAGGGGGGAGAGCTCTGGGGCCAACGTCCTGACTTTC
abundance: few
d_gene: .
v_gene: TRBV6-9
j_gene: TRBJ2-6

CDR3aa: CASSSLAGGNEQFF
CDR3nt: TGTGCCAGCAGCTCTCTAGCGGGAGGTAATGAGCAGTTCTTC
abundance: .
d_gene: TRBD2
v_gene: TRBV3-1/TRBV3-2
j_gene: TRBJ2-1

CDR3aa: CASGRTGNQPQHF
CDR3nt: TGTGCCAGCGGAAGGACAGGGAATCAGCCCCAGCATTTT
abundance: .
d_gene: TRBD1
v_gene: TRBV2
j_gene: TRBJ1-5

CDR3aa: CASQRGPSSYNSPLHF
CDR3nt: TGTGCCAGCCAAAGGGGGCCTAGCTCCTATAATTCACCCCTCCACTTT
abundance: .
d_gene: TRBD1
v_gene: TRBV6-6
j_gene: TRBJ1-6

CDR3aa: CASSIAGAGAYNEQFF
CDR3nt: TGTGCCAGTAGTATAGCAGGGGCGGGAGCCTACAATGAGCAGTTCTTC
abundance: .
d_gene: .
v_gene: TRBV19
j_gene: TRBJ2-1

CDR3aa: CASSMGVGRSQPQHF
CDR3nt: TGTGCCAGTAGTATGGGGGTGGGGAGGAGTCAGCCCCAGCATTTT
abundance: .
d_gene: .
v_gene: TRBV19
j_gene: TRBJ1-5